The source of this T cell receptor beta chain is a study of blood T cell repertoires in COVID-19. V was clipped by 0 bases and J by 3 bases, with 11 bases between them. Germline V gene lookup returns CDR1 MNHEY and CDR2 SVGAGI. This CDR3 is 16 amino acids long. Libraries were prepared by immunoSEQ multiplex PCR; TCRdb keeps only in-frame clonotypes and omits some of them. This table has approximately 210,000 clones, roughly nine tenths appearing once. The study drew participants aged about 18 to 95 years from approximately 23 US areas. The recovered donors of Cohort 3 showed two negative PCRs, clearance, or symptom resolution.

The sequencing input was PBMCs or T cells enriched from blood (not recorded which). The receptor was derived from a woman aged 25-40 years who had recovered from COVID-19. The chain combines TRBV6-5 with TRBJ1-4; TRBD1 might be the D (5 bases). As DNA, the CDR3 is TGTGCCAGCAGTTACTCGAGCGGGGCTCCTAATGAAAAACTGTTTTTT. Translation: CASSYSSGAPNEKLFF.